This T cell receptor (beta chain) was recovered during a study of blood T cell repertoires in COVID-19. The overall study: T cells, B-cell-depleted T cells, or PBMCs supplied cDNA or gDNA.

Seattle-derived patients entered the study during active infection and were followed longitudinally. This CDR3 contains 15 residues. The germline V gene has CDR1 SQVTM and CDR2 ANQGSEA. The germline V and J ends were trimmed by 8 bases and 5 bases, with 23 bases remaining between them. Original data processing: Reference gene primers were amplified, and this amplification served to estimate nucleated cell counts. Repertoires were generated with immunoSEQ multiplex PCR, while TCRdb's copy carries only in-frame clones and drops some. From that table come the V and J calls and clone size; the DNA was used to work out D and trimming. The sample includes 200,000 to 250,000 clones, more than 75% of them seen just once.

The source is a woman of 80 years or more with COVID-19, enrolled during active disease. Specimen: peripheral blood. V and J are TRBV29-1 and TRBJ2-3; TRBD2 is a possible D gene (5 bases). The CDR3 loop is CSLSSRGRLKDTQYF. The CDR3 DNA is TGCAGCCTTTCGTCCCGAGGGAGACTCAAAGATACGCAGTATTTT.